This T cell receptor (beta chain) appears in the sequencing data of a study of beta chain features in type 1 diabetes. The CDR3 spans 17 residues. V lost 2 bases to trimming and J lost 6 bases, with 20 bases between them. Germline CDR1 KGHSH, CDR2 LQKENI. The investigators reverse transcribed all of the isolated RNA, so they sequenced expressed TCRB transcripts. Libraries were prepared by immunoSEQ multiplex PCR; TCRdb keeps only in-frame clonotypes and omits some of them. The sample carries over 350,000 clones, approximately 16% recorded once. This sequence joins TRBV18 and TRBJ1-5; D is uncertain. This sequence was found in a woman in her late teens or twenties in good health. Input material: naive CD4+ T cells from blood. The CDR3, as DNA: TGTGCCAGCTCACCAGAGAGGGAGGGCGGATACGTTCAGCCCCAGCATTTT. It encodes CASSPEREGGYVQPQHF. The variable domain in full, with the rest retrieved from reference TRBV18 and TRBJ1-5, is NAGVMQNPRHLVRRRGQEARLRCSPMKGHSHVYWYRQLPEEGLKFMVYLQKENIIDESGMPKERFSAEFPKEGPSILRIQQVVRGDSAAYFCASSPEREGGYVQPQHFGDGTRLSIL.